Presented here are 18 T cell receptor beta chains from one specimen sequenced in a study of T cell changes during pregnancy in multiple sclerosis. Clones were read by immunoSEQ multiplex PCR, and TCRdb kept only the in-frame ones, dropping some. The sample includes tens of thousands of clones, approximately 92% of them seen just once. Specimen: peripheral blood, collected after pregnancy. These receptors all come from a female donor with multiple sclerosis, enrolled in a pregnancy study.

This chain joins TRBV4-2 and TRBJ2-7, with 7 bases aligning to TRBD1. The trim removed 4 bases at V and 1 base at J, leaving 10 bases unmatched. Germline V gives CDR1 LGHNA, CDR2 YNFKEQ. The CDR3 has 16 residues. Here the CDR3 DNA reads TGTGCCAGCAGCCCCTCGGCAGGGGACAGTTCCTACGAGCAGTACTTC. Its translation is CASSPSAGDSSYEQYF.

This clone was observed a few times. The chain carries TRBV6-5 and TRBJ2-1, with 16 bases identical to TRBD2. Trimming at V came to 4 bases and at J to 7 bases, leaving 1 base not matched to a gene. In germline, CDR1 is MNHEY, CDR2 SVGAGI. The CDR3 extends over 15 amino acids. Here the CDR3 reads CASSSGLAGGNEQFF. The CDR3 DNA sequence: TGTGCCAGCAGTTCGGGACTAGCGGGAGGGAATGAGCAGTTCTTC.

V and J are TRBV15 and TRBJ2-3; 7 bases map to TRBD2. The germline CDR1 and CDR2 sequences are LNHNV and YYDKDF (reference sequence). The CDR3 has 14 residues. The trim removed 5 bases at V and 0 bases at J, leaving 2 bases unmatched. The CDR3 sequence is CATSGGGSTDTQYF. Here the CDR3 DNA reads TGTGCCACCAGCGGGGGGGGTAGCACAGATACGCAGTATTTT.

This clone was seen a handful of times. CDR3 protein: CSVLQQGINTEAFF. CDR3 nucleotide sequence: TGCAGCGTACTCCAACAGGGTATAAACACTGAAGCTTTCTTT. The chain recombines TRBV29-1 with TRBJ1-1; perhaps TRBD1 as D (6 bases). Germline loops: CDR1 SQVTM, CDR2 ANQGSEA. The CDR3 totals 14 residues. Trimming took 6 bases from V and 2 from J, leaving 16 bases between them.

This clone was seen just once. The rearrangement links TRBV6-1 to TRBJ2-7; 9 nucleotides match TRBD1. Germline lookup yields CDR1 MNHNS and CDR2 SASEGT. The V gene end was trimmed by 7 bases and the J gene end by 4 bases; junction bases not matched to a gene: 5. The CDR3 spans 13 residues. This CDR3 is CASKPGQGYEQYF. The DNA for the CDR3 is TGTGCCAGCAAGCCGGGACAGGGTTACGAGCAGTACTTC.

This clone was detected once. V gene TRBV6-5 combines with J gene TRBJ1-5, with D hard to call. This CDR3 is built from 14 residues. CDR1 MNHEY and CDR2 SVGAGI come from the germline V gene. V lost 5 bases and J lost 0, with 8 bases in between. The CDR3 region has the DNA TGTGCCAGCAGTCGGACTTTTAGCAATCAGCCCCAGCATTTT. It yields the protein CASSRTFSNQPQHF.

V is TRBV30 and J is TRBJ2-1, with D tentatively TRBD2 (6 bases). Trimming left V 0 bases short and J 4 bases short, with 13 bases between. The CDR3 spans 15 residues. Germline CDR1 is GTSNPN and CDR2 is SVGIG (reference sequence). CDR3 bases: TGTGCCTGGAGTGTACAGAGCGGGTTATACAATGAGCAGTTCTTC. Protein product: CAWSVQSGLYNEQFF.

V usage is TRBV4-1 and J usage is TRBJ2-2, with a weak D call TRBD2 (5 bases). V gave up 4 bases and J gave up 4 bases, with 16 bases separating them. This CDR3 contains 16 residues. Germline lookup yields CDR1 MGHRA and CDR2 YSYEKL. CDR3 coding DNA: TGCGCCAGCAGCCTTAAGGACTCGCGGGCCACCGGGGAGCTGTTTTTT. This gives the protein CASSLKDSRATGELFF.

This chain uses TRBV9 with TRBJ2-2, with 7 bases that match TRBD2. Germline V gives CDR1 SGDLS, CDR2 YYNGEE. Trimming at V came to 3 bases and at J to 1 base, leaving 6 bases not matched to a gene. This CDR3 spans 16 amino acids. CDR3 residues: CASSASGTLNTGELFF. The CDR3 coding sequence is TGTGCCAGCAGCGCCAGCGGGACTTTGAACACCGGGGAGCTGTTTTTT.

The DNA for the CDR3 is TGTGCCAGCAGCTTAGCCCCGGGGTACACTGAAGCTTTCTTT. The encoded protein is CASSLAPGYTEAFF. The chain employs TRBV11-2 and TRBJ1-1; D is uncertain. Looked up from germline, CDR1 is SGHAT and CDR2 is FQNNGV. The CDR3 is 14 amino acids. The V end lost 1 base, the J end lost 3 bases, and 9 bases lay between the germline ends.

This clone was counted once. The V gene is TRBV27, the J gene TRBJ2-5, with 7 bases identical to TRBD1. V shed 3 bases and J 4 bases; nucleotides not matched to a gene: 8. Germline V gives CDR1 MNHEY, CDR2 SMNVEV (reference sequence). This CDR3 has 15 amino acids. The CDR3 coding sequence is TGTGCCAGCAGTTTCGAACAGGGGTTAGGAGAGACCCAGTACTTC. Encoded protein: CASSFEQGLGETQYF.

This clone was recorded once. The J gene is TRBJ1-1, the V gene TRBV5-8; 10 bases line up with TRBD1. V lost 4 bases, J lost 3 bases, and 3 bases stayed unmatched. The germline gives CDR1 SGHTS, CDR2 YDEGEE. This CDR3 has 14 amino acids. The CDR3 protein is CASSPGQGHTEAFF. CDR3 nucleotides: TGTGCCAGCAGCCCGGGACAGGGGCACACTGAAGCTTTCTTT.

The genes are TRBV30 and TRBJ2-2; 13 nucleotides line up with TRBD2. The CDR3 spans 14 residues. CDR1 GTSNPN and CDR2 SVGIG come from the germline V gene (reference sequence). Trimming at V came to 8 bases and at J to 1 base, leaving 1 base not matched to a gene. Written as DNA, the CDR3 is TGTGCCCGGACTAGCGGGAGGAACACCGGGGAGCTGTTTTTT. This gives the protein CARTSGRNTGELFF.

Many counts were recorded for this clone. V and J are TRBV15 and TRBJ1-2; 9 bases fit TRBD1. V lost 5 bases, J lost 8 bases, and 9 bases stayed unmatched. Germline lookup yields CDR1 LNHNV and CDR2 YYDKDF (reference sequence). The CDR3 has 14 residues. This CDR3 reads CATSYRTGEEGYTF. CDR3 in DNA: TGTGCCACCAGCTACAGGACAGGGGAGGAAGGCTACACCTTC.

The CDR3 loop is CASVAGRSNTGELFF. CDR3 in DNA: TGCGCCAGCGTCGCAGGGCGATCGAACACCGGGGAGCTGTTTTTT. The V call is TRBV5-1, the J call TRBJ2-2; a possible D gene is TRBD1 (5 bases). From germline, CDR1 is SGHRS and CDR2 YFSETQ. V shed 7 bases and J shed 0 bases, with 13 bases lying between them. CDR3 length: 15 residues. The variable domain in full, with the rest retrieved from reference TRBV5-1 and TRBJ2-2, is KAGVTQTPRYLIKTRGQQVTLSCSPISGHRSVSWYQQTPGQGLQFLFEYFSETQRNKGNFPGRFSGRQFSNSRSEMNVSTLELGDSALYLCASVAGRSNTGELFFGEGSRLTVL.

The chain couples TRBV5-4 to TRBJ2-2; the match to TRBD2 covers 7 bases. This CDR3 has 15 residues. From germline, CDR1 is SGHNT and CDR2 YYREEE (reference sequence). J gave up 1 base and V 2 bases, and 2 bases lay outside the gene matches. CDR3 in amino acids: CASSFWGGNTGELFF. In nucleotides, the CDR3 is TGTGCCAGCAGCTTTTGGGGGGGGAACACCGGGGAGCTGTTTTTT.

The chain joins TRBV7-9 to TRBJ1-5; 10 bases agree with TRBD1. The V segment lost 3 bases and the J segment 4 bases; nucleotides outside the gene matches: 6. The germline CDR1 and CDR2 sequences are SEHNR and FQNEAQ (reference sequence). This CDR3 has 16 amino acids. CDR3 amino acids: CASSFGDRGINQPQHF. The DNA for the CDR3 is TGTGCCAGCAGCTTTGGGGACAGGGGAATTAATCAGCCCCAGCATTTT.

This chain connects TRBV2 to TRBJ1-4; 10 bases agree with TRBD1. The V segment lost 4 bases and the J segment 0 bases; nucleotides outside the gene matches: 14. The CDR3 covers 20 residues. The germline CDR1 and CDR2 sequences are SNHLY and FYNNEI. CDR3 sequence (DNA): TGTGCCAGCAGTGGGGTATGGGACAGGGGCGACGATGCAACTAATGAAAAACTGTTTTTT. Protein product: CASSGVWDRGDDATNEKLFF.